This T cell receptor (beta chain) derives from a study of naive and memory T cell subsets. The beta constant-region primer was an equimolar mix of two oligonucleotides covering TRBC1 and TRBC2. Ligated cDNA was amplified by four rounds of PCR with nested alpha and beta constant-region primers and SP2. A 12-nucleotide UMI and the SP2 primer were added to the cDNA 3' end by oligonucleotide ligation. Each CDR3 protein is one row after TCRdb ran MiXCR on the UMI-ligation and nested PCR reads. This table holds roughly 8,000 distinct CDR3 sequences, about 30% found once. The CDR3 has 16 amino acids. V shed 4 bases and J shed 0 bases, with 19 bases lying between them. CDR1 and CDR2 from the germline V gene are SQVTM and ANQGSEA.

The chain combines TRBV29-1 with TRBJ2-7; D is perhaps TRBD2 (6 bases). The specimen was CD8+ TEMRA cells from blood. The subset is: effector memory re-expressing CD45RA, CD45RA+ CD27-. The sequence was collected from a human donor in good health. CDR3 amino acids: CSVAGVMMGSSYEQYF. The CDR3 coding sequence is TGCAGCGTTGCGGGGGTGATGATGGGGTCCTCCTACGAGCAGTACTTC.